Each of the 4 T cell receptor beta chains below was sequenced from the same sample in a study of human T cells and chemical hapten exposure. One entry per CDR3 protein results from TCRdb running MiXCR on the RACE reads. The data show nearly 55,000 distinct CDR3 sequences, 8.5% to 10% seen once. The sample's time point: patch test 2, 6 weeks after DPC sensitization. Treatment here: therapeutic diphenylcyclopropenone sensitization with weekly scalp DPC. The sequencing here drew on whole blood, taken in connection with sensitization to the hapten diphenylcyclopropenone (DPC). All receptors derive from a woman in her forties or fifties with alopecia areata. Some clones in this sample may be carry-over from other donors' samples.

The chain carries TRBV5-8 and TRBJ2-1, with 10 bases that match TRBD2. Germline assignment: CDR1 SGHTS and CDR2 YDEGEE. CDR3 length: 15 amino acids. V was pared by 7 bases and J by 9 bases, with 13 bases of the junction left unmatched. Written as DNA, the CDR3 is TGTGCCAGCTCCCTTCTAGCGGGAGCTGAAGGTGAGCAGTTCTTC. This encodes CASSLLAGAEGEQFF.

This clonotype was counted many times. V usage is TRBV5-1 and J usage is TRBJ2-1; 14 bases match TRBD2. Germline V gene sequence: CDR1 SGHRS, CDR2 YFSETQ. This CDR3 has 18 residues. Germline trimming cut 3 bases from V and 5 bases from J; bases unmatched to any gene: 10. In nucleotides, the CDR3 is TGCGCCAGCAGCTCCGGGACTAGCGGGAGCTCTCCACACAATGAGCAGTTCTTC. Translation: CASSSGTSGSSPHNEQFF.

The V and J genes are TRBV7-9 and TRBJ1-6; D might be TRBD1 (5 bases). V was trimmed by 7 bases and J by 5 bases, leaving 18 bases between them. The germline gives CDR1 SEHNR, CDR2 FQNEAQ (reference sequence). CDR3 size: 16 residues. The CDR3 protein is CASTALGGVNNSPLHF. The CDR3 coding sequence is TGTGCCAGCACAGCTCTTGGGGGAGTGAATAATTCACCCCTCCACTTT.

The sample holds many counts of this clonotype. The chain couples TRBV29-1 to TRBJ2-2; possible D gene TRBD2, 5 bases. The CDR3 contains 13 residues. V lost 8 bases and J 2 bases, leaving 12 bases between the germline ends. Germline lookup yields CDR1 SQVTM and CDR2 ANQGSEA. The CDR3 DNA follows: TGCAGCCACGCCCGGGAAAACACCGGGGAGCTGTTTTTT. It codes for CSHARENTGELFF.